This T cell receptor (beta chain) was sequenced during a study of T cells in Graves' hyperthyroidism and ophthalmopathy. Points from the study as a whole: Also found in blood were most expanded thyroid clonotypes above 0.001. A 13 V-J model separated ophthalmopathy from stable hyperthyroidism.

The CDR3 sequence is 15 residues long. V was pared by 2 bases and J by 1 base, with 11 bases between. Germline V gene data show CDR1 as SGHAT and CDR2 as FQDESV (reference sequence). Researchers amplified the TCR beta CDR3 regions from RNA transcripts. The HTBI primer set served for first-round RT-PCR of the TCR CDR3. In TCRdb, the multiplex PCR reads were re-called with MiXCR into one record per CDR3 protein. This table holds hundreds of thousands of distinct CDR3 sequences, roughly a sixth found once. This clonotype occurred many times. No antigen is known for it. This chain joins TRBV11-1 and TRBJ1-1; D ambiguous. The TCR comes from a woman aged 35 to 49 with Graves' ophthalmopathy. The sample was blood. This CDR3 is CASSLLDGRNTEAFF. The CDR3 DNA reads as TGTGCCAGCAGCTTACTGGACGGGAGGAACACTGAAGCTTTCTTT.